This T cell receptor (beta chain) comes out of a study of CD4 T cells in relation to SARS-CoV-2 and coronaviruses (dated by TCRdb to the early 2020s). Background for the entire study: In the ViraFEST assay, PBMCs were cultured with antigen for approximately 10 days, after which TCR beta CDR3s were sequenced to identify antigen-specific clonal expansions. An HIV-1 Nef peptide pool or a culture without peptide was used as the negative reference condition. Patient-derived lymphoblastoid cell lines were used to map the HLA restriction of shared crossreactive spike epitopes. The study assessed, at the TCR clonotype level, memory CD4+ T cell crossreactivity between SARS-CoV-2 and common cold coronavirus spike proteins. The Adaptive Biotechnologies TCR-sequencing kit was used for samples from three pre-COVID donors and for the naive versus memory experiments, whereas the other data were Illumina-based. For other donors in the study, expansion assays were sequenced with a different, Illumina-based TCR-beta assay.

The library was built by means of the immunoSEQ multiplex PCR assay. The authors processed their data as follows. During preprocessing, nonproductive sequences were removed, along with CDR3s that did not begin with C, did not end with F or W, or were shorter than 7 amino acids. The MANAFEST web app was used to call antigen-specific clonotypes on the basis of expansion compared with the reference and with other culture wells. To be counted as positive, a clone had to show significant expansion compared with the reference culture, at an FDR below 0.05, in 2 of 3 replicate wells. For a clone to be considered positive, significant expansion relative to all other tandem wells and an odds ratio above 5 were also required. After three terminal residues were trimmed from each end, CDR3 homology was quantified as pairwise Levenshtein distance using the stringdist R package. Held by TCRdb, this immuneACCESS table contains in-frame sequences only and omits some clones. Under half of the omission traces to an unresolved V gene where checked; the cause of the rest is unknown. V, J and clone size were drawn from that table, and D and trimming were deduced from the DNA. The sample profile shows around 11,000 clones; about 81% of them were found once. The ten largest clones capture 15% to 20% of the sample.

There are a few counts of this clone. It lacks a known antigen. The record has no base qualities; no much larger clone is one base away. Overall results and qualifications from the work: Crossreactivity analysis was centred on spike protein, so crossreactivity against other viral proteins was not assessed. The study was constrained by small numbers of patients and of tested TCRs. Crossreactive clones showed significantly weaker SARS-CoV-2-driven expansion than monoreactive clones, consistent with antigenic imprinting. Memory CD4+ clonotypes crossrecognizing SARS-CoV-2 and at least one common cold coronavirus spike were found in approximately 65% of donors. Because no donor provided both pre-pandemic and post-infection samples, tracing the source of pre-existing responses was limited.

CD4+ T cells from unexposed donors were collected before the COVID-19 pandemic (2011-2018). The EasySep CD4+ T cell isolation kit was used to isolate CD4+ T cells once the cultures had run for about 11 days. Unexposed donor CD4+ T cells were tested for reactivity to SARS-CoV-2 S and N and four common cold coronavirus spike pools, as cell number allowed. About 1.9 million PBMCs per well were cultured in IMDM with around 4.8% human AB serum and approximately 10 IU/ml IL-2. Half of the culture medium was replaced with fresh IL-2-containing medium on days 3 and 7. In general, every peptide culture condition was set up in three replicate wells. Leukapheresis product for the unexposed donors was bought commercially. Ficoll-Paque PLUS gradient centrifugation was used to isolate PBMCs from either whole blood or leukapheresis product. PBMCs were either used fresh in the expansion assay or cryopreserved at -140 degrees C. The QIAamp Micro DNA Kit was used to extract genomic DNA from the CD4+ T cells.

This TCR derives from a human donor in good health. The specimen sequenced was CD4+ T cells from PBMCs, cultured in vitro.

The encoded CDR3 is CASSQEGGTGGYQPQHF. At the DNA level, the sequence is TGTGCCAGCAGCCAAGAAGGGGGGACAGGGGGATATCAGCCCCAGCATTTT. The V and J genes are TRBV4-2 and TRBJ1-5; the junction holds 11 bases that match TRBD1. From the cysteine through the phenylalanine, the CDR3 covers 17 amino acids. Here the CDR3 DNA is all that survives: 51 bases in frame from base 1. V is pruned by 0 bases and J by 5 bases, leaving 6 bases of the junction without a gene match. Per the germline V gene, LGHNA is the CDR1 and YNFKEQ is the CDR2.